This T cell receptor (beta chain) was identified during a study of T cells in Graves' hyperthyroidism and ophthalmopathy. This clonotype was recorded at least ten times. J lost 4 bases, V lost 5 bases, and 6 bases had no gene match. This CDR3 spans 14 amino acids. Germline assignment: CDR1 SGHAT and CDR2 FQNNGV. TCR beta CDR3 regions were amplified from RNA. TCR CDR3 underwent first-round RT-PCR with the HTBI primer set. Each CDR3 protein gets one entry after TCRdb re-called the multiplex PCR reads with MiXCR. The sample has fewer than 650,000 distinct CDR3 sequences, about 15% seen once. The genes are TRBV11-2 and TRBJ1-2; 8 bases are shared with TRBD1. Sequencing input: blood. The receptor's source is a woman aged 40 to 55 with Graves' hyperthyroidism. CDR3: CASSHEQGGYGYTF. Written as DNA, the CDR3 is TGTGCCAGCAGCCACGAACAGGGGGGCTATGGCTACACCTTC.